This section outlines one T cell receptor beta chain sequence together with its context. No antigen is known for it. This sample was taken from a study of cytomegalovirus exposure and HLA in healthy donors. Whole-study context: Out of about 190 million T cells, an earlier analysis found roughly 110 million unique TCR beta sequences in total. Regarding the study as a whole: Among the CMV-associated chains, three were confirmed in vitro as specific for CMV antigens. Some TCR beta chains (164 of them) were listed as cytomegalovirus-associated.

Vbeta (60) and Jbeta (13) primers were used in the PCR. Sequencing used immunoSEQ multiplex PCR; TCRdb keeps in-frame clones, though not all of them. In the table there are 100,000 to 150,000 clones, around 85% of which are singletons. Looked up from germline, CDR1 is SGHNT and CDR2 is YYREEE (reference sequence). The CDR3 contains 16 residues. J gave up 9 bases and V 3 bases, and 11 bases lay outside the gene matches. The genes are TRBV5-4 and TRBJ2-3, with 12 bases that match TRBD1. The material sequenced was PBMCs. The TCR was taken from a boy aged 5 to 17 in good health and CMV-seronegative. CDR3 protein: CASSWNRGQGAGTQYF. CDR3 coding DNA: TGTGCCAGCAGCTGGAACCGGGGACAGGGGGCAGGGACGCAGTATTTT.